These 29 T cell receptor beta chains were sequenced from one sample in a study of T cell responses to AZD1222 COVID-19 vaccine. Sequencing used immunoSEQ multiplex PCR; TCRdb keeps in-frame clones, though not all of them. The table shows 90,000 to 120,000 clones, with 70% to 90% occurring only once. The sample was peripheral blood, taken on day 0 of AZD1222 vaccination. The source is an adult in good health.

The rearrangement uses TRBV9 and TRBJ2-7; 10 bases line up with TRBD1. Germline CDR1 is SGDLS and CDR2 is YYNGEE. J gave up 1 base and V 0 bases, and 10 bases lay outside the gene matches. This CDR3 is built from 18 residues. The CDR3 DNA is TGTGCCAGCAGCGTAGGGTATGACAGGGGGCTGCGATCCTACGAGCAGTACTTC. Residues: CASSVGYDRGLRSYEQYF.

The DNA of the CDR3 is TGCGCCAGCAGCCCCGGGACAGGGGACAATGAGCAGTTCTTC. Residues: CASSPGTGDNEQFF. The chain is built from TRBV5-1 and TRBJ2-1, with 10 bases aligning to TRBD1. CDR3 length equals 14 residues. The ends lost 4 bases at V and 5 bases at J; junction bases unmatched: 3. Germline V gene sequence: CDR1 SGHRS, CDR2 YFSETQ.

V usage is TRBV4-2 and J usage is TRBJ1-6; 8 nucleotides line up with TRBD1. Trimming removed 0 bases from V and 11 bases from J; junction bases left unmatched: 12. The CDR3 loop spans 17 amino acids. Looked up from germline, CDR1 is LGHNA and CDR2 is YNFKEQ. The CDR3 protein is CASSQEGQGATRPPLHF. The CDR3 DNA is TGTGCCAGCAGCCAAGAGGGCCAGGGGGCAACTAGGCCACCCCTCCACTTT.

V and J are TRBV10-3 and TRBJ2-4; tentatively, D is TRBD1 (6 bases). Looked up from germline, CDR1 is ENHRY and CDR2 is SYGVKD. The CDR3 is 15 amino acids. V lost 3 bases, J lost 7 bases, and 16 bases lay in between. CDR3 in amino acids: CAISDSTGGANIQYF. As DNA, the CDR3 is TGTGCCATCAGTGACTCGACAGGCGGCGCCAACATTCAGTACTTC.

CDR3 nucleotides: TGTGCCAGCAGTCCTGGACAGTATAGCAATCAGCCCCAGCATTTT. This gives the protein CASSPGQYSNQPQHF. The rearrangement links TRBV27 to TRBJ1-5, with D tentatively TRBD1 (6 bases). Per the germline V gene, CDR1 is MNHEY and CDR2 is SMNVEV (reference sequence). The length of the CDR3 is 15 residues. Trimming stripped 5 bases from V and 0 bases from J, with 11 bases between.

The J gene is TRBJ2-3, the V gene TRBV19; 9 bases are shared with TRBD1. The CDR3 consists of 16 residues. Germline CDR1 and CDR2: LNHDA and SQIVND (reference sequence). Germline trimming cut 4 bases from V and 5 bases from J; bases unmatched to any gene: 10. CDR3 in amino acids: CASSTGQGSVGDTQYF. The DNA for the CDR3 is TGTGCCAGTAGTACCGGACAGGGGTCCGTGGGAGATACGCAGTATTTT.

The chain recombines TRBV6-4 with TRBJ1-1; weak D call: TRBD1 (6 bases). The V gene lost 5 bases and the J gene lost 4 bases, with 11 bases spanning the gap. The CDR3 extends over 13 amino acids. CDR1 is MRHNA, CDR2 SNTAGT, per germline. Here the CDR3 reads CASSLRDTTEAFF. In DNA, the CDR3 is TGTGCCAGCAGTCTTAGGGACACCACTGAAGCTTTCTTT.

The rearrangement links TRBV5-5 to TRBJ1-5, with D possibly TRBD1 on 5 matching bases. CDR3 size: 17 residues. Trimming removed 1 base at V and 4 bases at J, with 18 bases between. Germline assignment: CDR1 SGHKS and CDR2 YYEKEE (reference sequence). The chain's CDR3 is CASSLSQGVYRNQPQHF. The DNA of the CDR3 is TGTGCCAGCAGCTTGTCCCAGGGCGTATATAGGAATCAGCCCCAGCATTTT.

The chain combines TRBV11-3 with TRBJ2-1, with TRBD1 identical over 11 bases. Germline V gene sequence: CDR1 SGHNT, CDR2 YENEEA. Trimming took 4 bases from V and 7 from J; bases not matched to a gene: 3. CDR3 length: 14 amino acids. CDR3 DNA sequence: TGTGCCAGCAGCTCGGACAGGGGGCTTAATGAGCAGTTCTTC. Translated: CASSSDRGLNEQFF. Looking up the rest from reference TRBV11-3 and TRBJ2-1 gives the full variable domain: EAGVVQSPRYKIIEKKQPVAFWCNPISGHNTLYWYLQNLGQGPELLIRYENEEAVDDSQLPKDRFSAERLKGVDSTLKIQPAELGDSAVYLCASSSDRGLNEQFFGPGTRLTVL.

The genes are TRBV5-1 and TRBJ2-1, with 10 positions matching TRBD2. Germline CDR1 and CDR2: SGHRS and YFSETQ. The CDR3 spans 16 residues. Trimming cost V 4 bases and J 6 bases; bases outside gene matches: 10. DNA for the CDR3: TGCGCCAGCAGCCTAACCGGGACTAGCGCGTTCAATGAGCAGTTCTTC. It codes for CASSLTGTSAFNEQFF.

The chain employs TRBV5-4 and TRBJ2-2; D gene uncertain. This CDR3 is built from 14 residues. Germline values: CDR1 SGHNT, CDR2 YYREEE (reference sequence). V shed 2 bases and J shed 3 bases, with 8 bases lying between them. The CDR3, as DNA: TGTGCCAGCAGCTTACCGCGCGACACCGGGGAGCTGTTTTTT. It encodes CASSLPRDTGELFF.

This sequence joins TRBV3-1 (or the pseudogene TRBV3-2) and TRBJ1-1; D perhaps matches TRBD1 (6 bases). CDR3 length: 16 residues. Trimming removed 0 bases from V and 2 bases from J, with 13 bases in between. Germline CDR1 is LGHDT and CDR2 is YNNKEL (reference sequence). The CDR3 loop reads CASSQDGGRGNTEAFF. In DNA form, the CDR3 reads TGTGCCAGCAGCCAAGACGGTGGCAGGGGCAACACTGAAGCTTTCTTT.

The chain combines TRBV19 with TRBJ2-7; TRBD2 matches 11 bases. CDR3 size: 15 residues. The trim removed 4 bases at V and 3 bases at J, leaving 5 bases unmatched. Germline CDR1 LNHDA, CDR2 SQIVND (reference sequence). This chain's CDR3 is CASSTLAGGIYEQYF. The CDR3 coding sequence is TGTGCCAGTAGTACCCTAGCGGGGGGAATCTACGAGCAGTACTTC.

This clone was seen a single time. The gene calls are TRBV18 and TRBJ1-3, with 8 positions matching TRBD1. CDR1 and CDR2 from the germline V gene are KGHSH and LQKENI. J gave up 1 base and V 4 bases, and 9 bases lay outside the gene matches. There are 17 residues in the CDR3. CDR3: CASSQRQGRSSGNTIYF. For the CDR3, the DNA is TGTGCCAGCTCACAAAGACAGGGGCGGTCATCTGGAAACACCATATATTTT. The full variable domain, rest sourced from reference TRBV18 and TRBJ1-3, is NAGVMQNPRHLVRRRGQEARLRCSPMKGHSHVYWYRQLPEEGLKFMVYLQKENIIDESGMPKERFSAEFPKEGPSILRIQQVVRGDSAAYFCASSQRQGRSSGNTIYFGEGSWLTVV.

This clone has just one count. The CDR3 protein is CASSAGRGESYNEQFF. The CDR3 region has the DNA TGTGCCAGCAGCGCAGGGAGGGGTGAATCCTACAATGAGCAGTTCTTC. The gene calls are TRBV4-2 and TRBJ2-1; 7 bases fit TRBD2. The V segment lost 5 bases and the J segment 1 base; nucleotides outside the gene matches: 8. Germline V gene sequence: CDR1 LGHNA, CDR2 YNFKEQ. CDR3 length: 16 residues.

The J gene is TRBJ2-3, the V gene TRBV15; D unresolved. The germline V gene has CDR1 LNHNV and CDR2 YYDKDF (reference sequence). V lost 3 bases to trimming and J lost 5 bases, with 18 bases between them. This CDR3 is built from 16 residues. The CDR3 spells CATSSRRRLAKDTQYF. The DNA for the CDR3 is TGTGCCACCAGCAGCCGGAGACGGCTGGCCAAAGATACGCAGTATTTT.

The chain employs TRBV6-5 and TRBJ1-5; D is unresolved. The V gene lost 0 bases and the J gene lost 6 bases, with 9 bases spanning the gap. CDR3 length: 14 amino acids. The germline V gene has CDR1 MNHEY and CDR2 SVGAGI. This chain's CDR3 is CASSYSPQSQPQHF. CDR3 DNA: TGTGCCAGCAGTTACTCCCCTCAAAGTCAGCCCCAGCATTTT.

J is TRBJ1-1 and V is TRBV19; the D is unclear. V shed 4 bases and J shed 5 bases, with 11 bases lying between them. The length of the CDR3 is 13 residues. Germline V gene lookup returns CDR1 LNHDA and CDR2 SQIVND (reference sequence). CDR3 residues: CASSRSRATEAFF. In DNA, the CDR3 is TGTGCCAGTAGTAGGTCAAGAGCAACTGAAGCTTTCTTT.

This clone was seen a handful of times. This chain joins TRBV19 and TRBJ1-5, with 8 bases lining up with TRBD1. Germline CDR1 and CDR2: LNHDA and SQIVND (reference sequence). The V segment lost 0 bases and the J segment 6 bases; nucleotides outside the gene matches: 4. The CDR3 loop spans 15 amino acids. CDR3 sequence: CASSIDGTGGQPQHF. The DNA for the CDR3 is TGTGCCAGTAGTATAGACGGGACAGGCGGTCAGCCCCAGCATTTT.

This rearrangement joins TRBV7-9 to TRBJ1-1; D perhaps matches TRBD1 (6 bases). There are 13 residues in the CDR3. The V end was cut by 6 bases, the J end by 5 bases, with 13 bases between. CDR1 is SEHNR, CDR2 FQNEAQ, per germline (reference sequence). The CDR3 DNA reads TGTGCCAGCAGGCCCGCAGGGGTTACTGAAGCTTTCTTT. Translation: CASRPAGVTEAFF. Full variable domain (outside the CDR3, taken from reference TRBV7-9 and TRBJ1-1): DTGVSQNPRHKITKRGQNVTFRCDPISEHNRLYWYRQTLGQGPEFLTYFQNEAQLEKSRLLSDRFSAERPKGSFSTLEIQRTEQGDSAMYLCASRPAGVTEAFFGQGTRLTVV.

The CDR3 bases are TGTGCCAGCAGCTTAGAAGATTCCGTGGCCCAGCATTTT. It specifies CASSLEDSVAQHF. V and J are TRBV7-2 and TRBJ1-5; D unresolved. CDR3 size: 13 residues. Trimming took 1 base from V and 11 from J, leaving 12 bases between them. Germline loops: CDR1 SGHTA, CDR2 FQGNSA.

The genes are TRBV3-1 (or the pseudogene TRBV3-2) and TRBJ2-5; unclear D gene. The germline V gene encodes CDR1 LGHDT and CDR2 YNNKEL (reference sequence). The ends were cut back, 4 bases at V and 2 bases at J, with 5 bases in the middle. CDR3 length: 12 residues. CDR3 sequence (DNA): TGTGCCAGCAGCCGGGGACAAGAGACCCAGTACTTC. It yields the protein CASSRGQETQYF.

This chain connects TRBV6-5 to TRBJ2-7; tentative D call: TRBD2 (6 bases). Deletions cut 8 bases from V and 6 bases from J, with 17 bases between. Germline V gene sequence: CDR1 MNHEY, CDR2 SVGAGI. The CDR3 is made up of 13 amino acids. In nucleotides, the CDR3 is TGTGCCAGCTTCACCGGGCAGGAGGGCGAGCAGTACTTC. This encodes CASFTGQEGEQYF.

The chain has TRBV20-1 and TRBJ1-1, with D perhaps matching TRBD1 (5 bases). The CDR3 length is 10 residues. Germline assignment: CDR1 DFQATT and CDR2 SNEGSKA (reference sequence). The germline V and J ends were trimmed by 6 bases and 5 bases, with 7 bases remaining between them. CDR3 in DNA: TGCAGTGCGGGGGTTACTGAAGCTTTCTTT. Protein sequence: CSAGVTEAFF.

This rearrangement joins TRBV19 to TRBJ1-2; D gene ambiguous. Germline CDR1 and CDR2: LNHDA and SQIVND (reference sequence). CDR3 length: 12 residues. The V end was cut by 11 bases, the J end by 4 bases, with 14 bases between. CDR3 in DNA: TGTGCCCCCTTCGGGAGGGCCTATGGCTACACCTTC. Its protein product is CAPFGRAYGYTF.

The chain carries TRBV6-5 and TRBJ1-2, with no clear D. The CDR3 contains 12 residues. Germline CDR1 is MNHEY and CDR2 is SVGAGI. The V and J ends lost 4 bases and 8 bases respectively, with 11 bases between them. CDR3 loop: CASSSPQVGYTF. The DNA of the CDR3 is TGTGCCAGCAGTTCCCCCCAGGTCGGCTACACCTTC.

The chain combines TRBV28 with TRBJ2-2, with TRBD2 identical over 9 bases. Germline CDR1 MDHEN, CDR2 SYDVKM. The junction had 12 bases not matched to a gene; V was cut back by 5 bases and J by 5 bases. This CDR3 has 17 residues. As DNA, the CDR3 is TGTGCCAGCAGTAGCACCTACGGGACTAGCCAAACCGGGGAGCTGTTTTTT. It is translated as CASSSTYGTSQTGELFF. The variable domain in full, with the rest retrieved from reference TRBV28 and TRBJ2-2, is DVKVTQSSRYLVKRTGEKVFLECVQDMDHENMFWYRQDPGLGLRLIYFSYDVKMKEKGDIPEGYSVSREKKERFSLILESASTNQTSMYLCASSSTYGTSQTGELFFGEGSRLTVL.

The CDR3 DNA follows: TGTGCCAGCAGCTTAGGGGCCAGCTCCTATAATTCACCCCTCCACTTT. It encodes CASSLGASSYNSPLHF. The rearrangement links TRBV11-1 to TRBJ1-6; D remains unclear. The CDR3 is made up of 16 amino acids. V was clipped by 1 base and J by 0 bases, with 7 bases between them. The germline CDR1 and CDR2 sequences are SGHAT and FQDESV (reference sequence).

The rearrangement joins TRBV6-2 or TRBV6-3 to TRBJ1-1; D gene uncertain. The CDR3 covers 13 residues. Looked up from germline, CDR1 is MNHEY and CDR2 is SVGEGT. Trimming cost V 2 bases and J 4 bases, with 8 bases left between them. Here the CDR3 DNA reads TGTGCCAGCAGTTACGATATAGGCACTGAAGCTTTCTTT. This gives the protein CASSYDIGTEAFF.